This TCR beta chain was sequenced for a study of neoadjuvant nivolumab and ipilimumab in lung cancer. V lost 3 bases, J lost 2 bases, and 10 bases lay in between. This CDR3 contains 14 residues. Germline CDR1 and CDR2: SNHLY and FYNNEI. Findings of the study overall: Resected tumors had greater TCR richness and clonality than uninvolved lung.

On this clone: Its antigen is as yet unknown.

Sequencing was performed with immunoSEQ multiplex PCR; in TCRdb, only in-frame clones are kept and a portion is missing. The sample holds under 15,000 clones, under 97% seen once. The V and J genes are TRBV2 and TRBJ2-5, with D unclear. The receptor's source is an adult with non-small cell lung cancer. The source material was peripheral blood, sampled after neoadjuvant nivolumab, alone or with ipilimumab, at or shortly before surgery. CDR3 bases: TGTGCCAGCAGTGATACAGCTCGTCAAGAGACCCAGTACTTC. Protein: CASSDTARQETQYF.